This paragraph covers one T cell receptor (beta chain) sequence. The data derive from a study of early T cells in non-severe SARS-CoV-2 infection. TCRdb fed the 5' RACE reads into MiXCR, producing one record per CDR3 protein. The sample holds roughly 99,000 distinct CDR3 sequences; 11% are singletons and the top ten take about 8%. CDR3 length: 15 residues. V lost 0 bases and J lost 4, with 9 bases in between. Germline CDR1 is SGHAT and CDR2 is FQNNGV. This receptor was identified in an adult who was a healthcare worker with PCR-confirmed SARS-CoV-2 infection or an uninfected control (not recorded which). What was sequenced was whole blood. The V call is TRBV11-2, the J call TRBJ2-2; D is perhaps TRBD1 (6 bases). The CDR3 nucleotides are TGTGCCAGCAGCTTAGAGGGGGCCTCCACCGGGGAGCTGTTTTTT. This gives the protein CASSLEGASTGELFF.